The present entry profiles one T cell receptor beta chain with its context. This sample is part of a study of control samples from healthy donors and cancer patients. J was trimmed by 5 bases and V by 1 base; bases with no gene match: 6. The CDR3 is 15 residues long. Looked up from germline, CDR1 is LGHNA and CDR2 is YNFKEQ. TCRdb's copy holds only in-frame clones and misses some; the assay was immunoSEQ multiplex PCR. The sample holds around 180,000 clones; around 90% are singletons and the top ten take over 4%. The clonotype was recovered from a woman aged 25 to 45 in good health. The sample consisted of blood. This chain links TRBV4-2 with TRBJ2-5; 8 positions match TRBD2. This CDR3 is CASSQVRGVGETQYF. CDR3 DNA: TGTGCCAGCAGCCAAGTGCGGGGGGTAGGGGAGACCCAGTACTTC.